Detailed here is one T cell receptor beta chain. Its specificity is unknown. The data originate from a study of PD-L1 blockade in urothelial cancer. Study information: The analyses of blood took place 3 weeks (second dose) and 6 weeks after treatment start. The study recovered a median of roughly 150,000 T cells per blood sample.

Germline V gene sequence: CDR1 SGHVS, CDR2 FQNEAQ. The CDR3 runs to 14 residues. The V gene lost 5 bases and the J gene lost 1 base, with 11 bases spanning the gap. Sequencing used immunoSEQ multiplex PCR; TCRdb keeps in-frame clones, though not all of them. Among just under 65,000 clones listed, approximately 78% were seen once. Described time point: pretreatment peripheral blood. Per patient, between 1 and 8 samples were collected at pretreatment and on-treatment time points. Study results and caveats: Better survival was predicted when blood TCR clonality before treatment fell below the median.

This receptor was taken from a man between 65 and 80 years old with urothelial cancer. The chain joins TRBV7-8 to TRBJ1-2; D gene uncertain. This specimen consisted of PBMCs, obtained around atezolizumab (anti-PD-L1) treatment. The CDR3 spells CASSPLELNYGYTF. The CDR3 DNA sequence: TGTGCCAGCAGCCCTCTAGAGCTTAACTATGGCTACACCTTC.